The next 10 T cell receptor beta chains were all read from a single sample in a study of T cell clusters in autoimmune cytopenias (dated by TCRdb to between 2019 and 2020). The data were produced on an Illumina MiSeq. Multiplex PCR with a touch-down protocol amplified TRB rearrangements, with the TRB-A and TRB-B primer pools combined in a single tube. TCRdb reprocessed the reads, and each CDR3 protein sequence is entered once, without DNA. The sample's clone listing holds 4,500 to 6,000 distinct CDR3 sequences. Of the sample, 15% to 20% falls within the top ten clones. Per sample, approximately 0.25 ug of peripheral blood genomic DNA, approximately 41,000 genome equivalents, was used for TRB amplification. The source material was peripheral blood. These TCRs come from a human donor with an autoimmune cytopenia or autoimmune hepatitis (not recorded which).

The chain has TRBV6-6 and TRBJ1-5. This CDR3 has 15 residues. Germline lookup yields CDR1 MNHNY and CDR2 SVGAGI (reference sequence). CDR3 amino acids: CASSEETARNQPQHF.

This clonotype is called medium-sized (0.01 to 0.1%) based on its frequency. The genes are TRBV7-9 and TRBJ1-1. The CDR3 sequence is 13 residues long. In germline, CDR1 is SEHNR, CDR2 FQNEAQ (reference sequence). CDR3 loop: CASSALNDIEAFF. The complete variable domain, with remaining parts taken from reference TRBV7-9 and TRBJ1-1, reads DTGVSQNPRHKITKRGQNVTFRCDPISEHNRLYWYRQTLGQGPEFLTYFQNEAQLEKSRLLSDRFSAERPKGSFSTLEIQRTEQGDSAMYLCASSALNDIEAFFGQGTRLTVV.

The chain uses TRBV27 and TRBJ2-1; TCRdb picks TRBD1, but there is no DNA to check that call. The CDR3 totals 14 residues. CDR1 is MNHEY, CDR2 SMNVEV, per germline (reference sequence). This CDR3 is CASRGTTGTGEQFF.

The V gene is TRBV18, the J gene TRBJ1-1; the D gene TCRdb calls, TRBD1, cannot be checked with no DNA. The CDR3 is 15 amino acids. Germline lookup yields CDR1 KGHSH and CDR2 LQKENI. The CDR3 spells CASSPLDSPNTEAFF. Together with reference TRBV18 and TRBJ1-1, the CDR3 gives the full variable domain: NAGVMQNPRHLVRRRGQEARLRCSPMKGHSHVYWYRQLPEEGLKFMVYLQKENIIDESGMPKERFSAEFPKEGPSILRIQQVVRGDSAAYFCASSPLDSPNTEAFFGQGTRLTVV.

This clonotype is deemed medium-sized (0.01 to 0.1%) by its frequency. This sequence joins TRBV13 and TRBJ2-7; with no DNA, the TCRdb D assignment of TRBD2 cannot be verified. The V gene's germline CDR1 is PRHDT and CDR2 FYEKMQ (reference sequence). The CDR3 contains 16 residues. This CDR3 reads CASSLKGDGALYEQYF. Together with reference TRBV13 and TRBJ2-7, the CDR3 gives the full variable domain: AAGVIQSPRHLIKEKRETATLKCYPIPRHDTVYWYQQGPGQDPQFLISFYEKMQSDKGSIPDRFSAQQFSDYHSELNMSSLELGDSALYFCASSLKGDGALYEQYFGPGTRLTVT.

This clonotype is identified as medium-sized from frequency. The chain carries TRBV20-1 and TRBJ2-1; the D gene TCRdb calls, TRBD2, cannot be checked with no DNA. The germline V gene encodes CDR1 DFQATT and CDR2 SNEGSKA (reference sequence). CDR3 length: 13 amino acids. The CDR3 protein is CSVGLDSYNEQFF.

The chain couples TRBV20-1 to TRBJ2-3; TCRdb indicates TRBD1, and absent DNA this call remains unverified. Looked up from germline, CDR1 is DFQATT and CDR2 is SNEGSKA (reference sequence). The CDR3 extends over 18 amino acids. This CDR3 is CSVLGERGGVASTDTQYF.

This clonotype is called medium-sized based on its frequency. V usage is TRBV10-3 and J usage is TRBJ2-3; TCRdb names TRBD1, which stays unverified in the absence of DNA. The CDR3 consists of 15 residues. The germline V gene has CDR1 ENHRY and CDR2 SYGVKD. CDR3 region: CAISEALQGRDTQYF.

This clonotype is classed as medium-sized by frequency. V gene TRBV6-1 combines with J gene TRBJ2-2; TCRdb returns TRBD1, unconfirmable since there is no DNA. Looked up from germline, CDR1 is MNHNS and CDR2 is SASEGT. There are 16 residues in the CDR3. CDR3 sequence: CASKGQAPSNTGELFF.

Frequency places this clonotype as medium-sized. This chain links TRBV29-1 with TRBJ2-7; TCRdb's assignment of TRBD1 cannot be checked, as there is no DNA. This CDR3 is built from 12 residues. Germline V gives CDR1 SQVTM, CDR2 ANQGSEA. CDR3 amino acids: CSAMTGAYEQYF.